The rows below give T cell receptor beta chains drawn from one sample of a study of memory CD4+ T cells and cytomegalovirus serostatus. The repertoire was sequenced with immunoSEQ multiplex PCR; TCRdb's copy has only in-frame clones and lacks some. The sample lists about 40,000 clones, roughly three quarters occurring once. Sequences were obtained from memory CD4+ T cells from blood. These receptors were taken from an adult in good health and CMV-seronegative. Both conserved end residues are part of each CDR3. D genes are given only for firm matches. Rows give clone size only sometimes, using once, few, many, or a class for an expanded clone.

clone size: .
V gene: TRBV9
D gene: TRBD1
J gene: TRBJ1-1
CDR3 DNA: TGTGCCAGCAGCGTGACAGGGGTTACTGAAGCTTTCTTT
CDR3 protein: CASSVTGVTEAFF

clone size: once
V gene: TRBV7-3
D gene: .
J gene: TRBJ1-6
CDR3 DNA: TGTGCCAGCAGCTGGACACCCTATAATTCACCCCTCCACTTT
CDR3 protein: CASSWTPYNSPLHF

clone size: .
V gene: TRBV5-1
D gene: .
J gene: TRBJ2-3
CDR3 DNA: TGCGCCAGCAGCTTGGAAGGGGCCCAAGATACGCAGTATTTT
CDR3 protein: CASSLEGAQDTQYF

clone size: .
V gene: TRBV18
D gene: .
J gene: TRBJ2-1
CDR3 DNA: TGTGCCAGCTCACCTCGACAGGTAGACAATGAGCAGTTCTTC
CDR3 protein: CASSPRQVDNEQFF

clone size: few
V gene: TRBV4-1
D gene: .
J gene: TRBJ1-1
CDR3 DNA: TGCGCCAGCAGCCAAAGGTTCCAGAACACTGAAGCTTTCTTT
CDR3 protein: CASSQRFQNTEAFF

clone size: .
V gene: TRBV6-5
D gene: .
J gene: TRBJ2-3
CDR3 DNA: TGTGCCAGCAGTCCCGGGGGAGATACGCAGTATTTT
CDR3 protein: CASSPGGDTQYF

clone size: .
V gene: TRBV18
D gene: .
J gene: TRBJ1-5
CDR3 DNA: TGTGCCAGCTCGCCCCAAGGCACAGGGCGTCCCAATCAGCCCCAGCATTTT
CDR3 protein: CASSPQGTGRPNQPQHF

clone size: .
V gene: TRBV29-1
D gene: TRBD1
J gene: TRBJ1-1
CDR3 DNA: TGCAGCGCCAGCCCCACAGGGGGCGACCCGAACACTGAAGCTTTCTTT
CDR3 protein: CSASPTGGDPNTEAFF

clone size: .
V gene: TRBV29-1
D gene: TRBD1
J gene: TRBJ1-1
CDR3 DNA: TGCAGCGTACAGGGGGGCGGTTACACTGAAGCTTTCTTT
CDR3 protein: CSVQGGGYTEAFF

clone size: .
V gene: TRBV7-2
D gene: .
J gene: TRBJ2-4
CDR3 DNA: TGTGCCAGCGCAACGGCAAGCGGCCGAAAGAACATTCAGTACTTC
CDR3 protein: CASATASGRKNIQYF

clone size: few
V gene: TRBV5-4
D gene: TRBD2
J gene: TRBJ2-1
CDR3 DNA: TGTGCCAGCAGCTTGGCAACACTGCGGGGGGGCAAGCAGTTCTTC
CDR3 protein: CASSLATLRGGKQFF

clone size: once
V gene: TRBV7-2
D gene: .
J gene: TRBJ1-5
CDR3 DNA: TGTGCCAGCAGCTTTAAGGGAGAGCAGCCCCAGCATTTT
CDR3 protein: CASSFKGEQPQHF

clone size: .
V gene: TRBV20-1
D gene: .
J gene: TRBJ1-2
CDR3 DNA: TGCAGTGCTGAGCTGGTAGGGAACAGCGCATTC
CDR3 protein: CSAELVGNSAF

clone size: .
V gene: TRBV6-6
D gene: .
J gene: TRBJ1-2
CDR3 DNA: TGTGCCAGCAAACCCAGGGCGGGCTATGGCTACACCTTC
CDR3 protein: CASKPRAGYGYTF

clone size: .
V gene: TRBV25-1
D gene: .
J gene: TRBJ2-5
CDR3 DNA: TGTGCCAGCAGTGAACTGGACAAAGAGACCCAGTACTTC
CDR3 protein: CASSELDKETQYF

clone size: .
V gene: TRBV28
D gene: .
J gene: TRBJ2-3
CDR3 DNA: TGTGCCAGCGAGGGGGGGGTCTCAGGCACAGATACGCAGTATTTT
CDR3 protein: CASEGGVSGTDTQYF

clone size: .
V gene: TRBV4-2
D gene: .
J gene: TRBJ1-3
CDR3 DNA: TGTGCCAGCAGCCAAGTTTTTGGTCCGAGCTCTGGAAACACCATATATTTT
CDR3 protein: CASSQVFGPSSGNTIYF

clone size: .
V gene: TRBV7-9
D gene: TRBD2
J gene: TRBJ2-7
CDR3 DNA: TGTGCCAGCAGAACTAGCGGGGGGGGGTACGAGCAGTACTTC
CDR3 protein: CASRTSGGGYEQYF

clone size: .
V gene: TRBV7-2
D gene: .
J gene: TRBJ1-2
CDR3 DNA: TGTGCCAGCAGCGCACAGGGCTATGGCTACACCTTC
CDR3 protein: CASSAQGYGYTF

clone size: .
V gene: TRBV7-6
D gene: .
J gene: TRBJ2-7
CDR3 DNA: TGTGCCAGCAGCGCTTCTCCCGGTGGATACGAGCAGTACTTC
CDR3 protein: CASSASPGGYEQYF

clone size: .
V gene: TRBV6-5
D gene: .
J gene: TRBJ1-5
CDR3 DNA: TGTGCCGGCCGGAGTGGCCATCAGCCCCAGCATTTT
CDR3 protein: CAGRSGHQPQHF

clone size: .
V gene: TRBV19
D gene: .
J gene: TRBJ1-3
CDR3 DNA: TGTGCCAGTAGCCTAGAGGGGGGCTCTGGAAACACCATATATTTT
CDR3 protein: CASSLEGGSGNTIYF

clone size: .
V gene: TRBV7-9
D gene: TRBD1
J gene: TRBJ1-1
CDR3 DNA: TGTGCCAGCAGCTTAGAGACAGGGGGGACTGAAGCTTTCTTT
CDR3 protein: CASSLETGGTEAFF

clone size: .
V gene: TRBV19
D gene: .
J gene: TRBJ2-1
CDR3 DNA: TGTGCCAGTAGCCTTGACAGGTCCCATTACAATGAGCAGTTCTTC
CDR3 protein: CASSLDRSHYNEQFF

clone size: few
V gene: TRBV30
D gene: .
J gene: TRBJ1-2
CDR3 DNA: TGTGCCTGGAGTGCAGGCGGACAAGACTACACCTTC
CDR3 protein: CAWSAGGQDYTF

clone size: .
V gene: TRBV7-8
D gene: .
J gene: TRBJ2-5
CDR3 DNA: TGTGCCAGCAGCAAGAAGACAGCTCAAGAGACCCAGTACTTC
CDR3 protein: CASSKKTAQETQYF

clone size: .
V gene: TRBV9
D gene: .
J gene: TRBJ2-7
CDR3 DNA: TGTGCCAGCAGCGTAGGCTGGGCAGGGGTGGACGAGCAGTACTTC
CDR3 protein: CASSVGWAGVDEQYF

clone size: .
V gene: TRBV27
D gene: .
J gene: TRBJ1-1
CDR3 DNA: TGTGCCAGCAGACCCGCGACAGGAAGGGGCCGTAAGACTTTCTTT
CDR3 protein: CASRPATGRGRKTFF

clone size: .
V gene: TRBV14
D gene: TRBD2
J gene: TRBJ2-2
CDR3 DNA: TGTGCCAGCAGCAAGAAGCGGGGGGGCGGCACCGGGGAGCTGTTTTTT
CDR3 protein: CASSKKRGGGTGELFF

clone size: .
V gene: TRBV5-6
D gene: .
J gene: TRBJ2-7
CDR3 DNA: TGTGCCAGCAGCTTTGGTCGGGGGAGATACGAGCAGTACTTC
CDR3 protein: CASSFGRGRYEQYF

clone size: few
V gene: TRBV19
D gene: TRBD1
J gene: TRBJ1-1
CDR3 DNA: TGTGCCAGTATCTCGACAGGGAGGTTCACTGAAGCTTTCTTT
CDR3 protein: CASISTGRFTEAFF

clone size: .
V gene: TRBV5-5
D gene: TRBD1
J gene: TRBJ2-7
CDR3 DNA: TGTGCCAGCAGCTTGGCGACAGGGGTAAGGGAGCAGTACTTC
CDR3 protein: CASSLATGVREQYF

clone size: .
V gene: TRBV1
D gene: .
J gene: TRBJ2-3
CDR3 DNA: TGCACCAGCAGGAAGATAGGCCCAGATACGCAGTATTTT
CDR3 protein: CTSRKIGPDTQYF

clone size: .
V gene: TRBV10-3
D gene: .
J gene: TRBJ2-3
CDR3 DNA: TGTGCCATCAGTGAGTCCCCCCCTACGCAGTATTTT
CDR3 protein: CAISESPPTQYF

clone size: .
V gene: TRBV7-6
D gene: .
J gene: TRBJ1-1
CDR3 DNA: TGTGCCAGCAGCTTAGCGCAGCCAGGGACCACTGAAGCTTTCTTT
CDR3 protein: CASSLAQPGTTEAFF

clone size: .
V gene: TRBV19
D gene: .
J gene: TRBJ2-4
CDR3 DNA: TGTGCCAGTAGTGTGGCAACAGGTCTAGCCAAAAACATTCAGTACTTC
CDR3 protein: CASSVATGLAKNIQYF

clone size: .
V gene: TRBV2
D gene: .
J gene: TRBJ1-2
CDR3 DNA: TGTGCCAGCAGACCCGTCTATGGCTACACCTTC
CDR3 protein: CASRPVYGYTF

clone size: .
V gene: TRBV5-1
D gene: .
J gene: TRBJ1-5
CDR3 DNA: TGCGCCAGCAGCTTGGAGAACCCTGCCGATCAGCCCCAGCATTTT
CDR3 protein: CASSLENPADQPQHF

clone size: .
V gene: TRBV14
D gene: TRBD1
J gene: TRBJ1-3
CDR3 DNA: TGTGCCAGCAGCTTTGCCGGGACAGGGAGTGGAAACACCATATATTTT
CDR3 protein: CASSFAGTGSGNTIYF

clone size: once
V gene: TRBV7-2
D gene: TRBD1
J gene: TRBJ2-5
CDR3 DNA: TGTGCCAGCAGCCGGTCCGGGACAGGGGAAGAGACCCAGTACTTC
CDR3 protein: CASSRSGTGEETQYF

clone size: .
V gene: TRBV7-9
D gene: TRBD2
J gene: TRBJ2-1
CDR3 DNA: TGTGCCAGCAGCTCCCGGCCGGCGGGGGGAAAGTTCTTC
CDR3 protein: CASSSRPAGGKFF

clone size: .
V gene: TRBV5-6
D gene: .
J gene: TRBJ2-6
CDR3 DNA: TGTGCCAGCAGCCCGACAGGATCTGGGGCCAACGTCCTGACTTTC
CDR3 protein: CASSPTGSGANVLTF

clone size: few
V gene: TRBV7-9
D gene: .
J gene: TRBJ1-1
CDR3 DNA: TGTGCCAGCAGCCTCCCAGGCTTCAACACTGAAGCTTTCTTT
CDR3 protein: CASSLPGFNTEAFF

clone size: .
V gene: TRBV6-1
D gene: .
J gene: TRBJ2-2
CDR3 DNA: TGTGCCGGCCGGAGTTACACCGGGGAGCTGTTTTTT
CDR3 protein: CAGRSYTGELFF

clone size: .
V gene: TRBV19
D gene: TRBD1
J gene: TRBJ1-4
CDR3 DNA: TGTGCCAGCAGCACAGGGGTAGTTGAAAAACTGTTTTTT
CDR3 protein: CASSTGVVEKLFF